A selection of T cell receptor beta chains follows, all from one sample in a study of PD-L1 blockade in urothelial cancer. Sequencing was performed with immunoSEQ multiplex PCR; in TCRdb, only in-frame clones are kept and a portion is missing. This table has about 45,000 clones, roughly four fifths appearing once. The specimen was PBMCs, collected around atezolizumab (anti-PD-L1) treatment. Source of these receptors: a man in his sixties with urothelial cancer. Both conserved end residues are part of each CDR3. A D gene is named only where the DNA matches it firmly. Only part of the rows carry a size: once, few, many, or a class if the clone is expanded.

d_gene | j_gene | abundance | v_gene | CDR3aa | CDR3nt
NA | TRBJ1-1 | NA | TRBV5-4 | CASSLGESTEAFF | TGTGCCAGCAGCCTGGGGGAGAGCACTGAAGCTTTCTTT
TRBD2 | TRBJ2-3 | NA | TRBV11-2 | CASSLLAGLAARTQYF | TGTGCCAGCAGCCTCCTGGCTGGACTAGCGGCACGAACGCAGTATTTT
TRBD1 | TRBJ2-4 | once | TRBV6-6 | CASSTSGGKNIQYF | TGTGCCAGCAGTACCTCAGGGGGCAAAAACATTCAGTACTTC
NA | TRBJ1-5 | NA | TRBV18 | CASSPPGPSNQPQHF | TGTGCCAGCTCACCACCCGGTCCGAGCAATCAGCCCCAGCATTTT
NA | TRBJ2-5 | NA | TRBV5-4 | CASSFLGHGETQYF | TGTGCCAGCAGCTTTTTGGGGCATGGGGAGACCCAGTACTTC
NA | TRBJ1-1 | few | TRBV19 | CASTPGYTEAFF | TGTGCCAGTACCCCCGGGTACACTGAAGCTTTCTTT
NA | TRBJ2-3 | NA | TRBV19 | CASSIGASTDTQYF | TGTGCCAGTAGTATAGGGGCAAGCACAGATACGCAGTATTTT
NA | TRBJ1-2 | once | TRBV2 | CATRAPGQNYGYTF | TGTGCCACCCGCGCGCCAGGGCAGAACTATGGCTACACCTTC
TRBD1 | TRBJ1-2 | few | TRBV11-1 | CASRDRTNYGYTF | TGTGCCAGCAGGGACAGGACTAACTATGGCTACACCTTC
TRBD1 | TRBJ1-2 | few | TRBV28 | CASSLTGANYGYTF | TGTGCCAGCAGTTTGACAGGGGCTAACTATGGCTACACCTTC
NA | TRBJ2-7 | NA | TRBV7-8 | CASSFPISGDSYEQYF | TGTGCCAGCAGCTTTCCCATCTCAGGGGACTCCTACGAGCAGTACTTC
NA | TRBJ1-2 | NA | TRBV5-6 | CASSARQAPNYGYTF | TGTGCCAGCAGCGCCAGACAGGCCCCTAACTATGGCTACACCTTC
TRBD1 | TRBJ2-7 | NA | TRBV10-1 | CASGRTGSSYEQYF | TGCGCCAGCGGCAGGACAGGGAGCTCCTACGAGCAGTACTTC
NA | TRBJ1-1 | few | TRBV29-1 | CSVERSGNSDTEAFF | TGCAGCGTTGAGAGGTCAGGGAACTCGGACACTGAAGCTTTCTTT
TRBD1 | TRBJ1-5 | NA | TRBV6-5 | CASRGQGGQPQHF | TGTGCCAGCAGGGGACAGGGTGGTCAGCCCCAGCATTTT
NA | TRBJ1-2 | NA | TRBV5-1 | CASSRGGNYGYTF | TGCGCCAGCAGTCGCGGGGGTAACTATGGCTACACCTTC
NA | TRBJ1-2 | NA | TRBV11-2 | CASRGANYGYTF | TGTGCCAGCAGGGGCGCTAACTATGGCTACACCTTC
TRBD1 | TRBJ1-1 | NA | TRBV10-3 | CAIKTGTEAFF | TGTGCCATCAAGACAGGGACTGAAGCTTTCTTT
NA | TRBJ1-1 | NA | TRBV19 | CASSIRGSGAFF | TGTGCCAGTAGTATTCGGGGATCAGGAGCTTTCTTT
NA | TRBJ2-7 | NA | TRBV5-1 | CASSSEGSYEQYF | TGCGCCAGCAGCTCGGAGGGTTCCTACGAGCAGTACTTC
NA | TRBJ1-5 | NA | TRBV7-8 | CASRLDGSNQPQHF | TGTGCCAGCAGACTAGACGGTAGCAATCAGCCCCAGCATTTT
TRBD2 | TRBJ2-3 | NA | TRBV4-2 | CASSQVGLAVNPDTQYF | TGTGCCAGCAGCCAAGTAGGGCTAGCGGTAAATCCAGATACGCAGTATTTT
TRBD2 | TRBJ2-5 | NA | TRBV28 | CASSLNPSGGATQYF | TGTGCCAGCAGTTTAAATCCTAGCGGGGGGGCGACCCAGTACTTC
NA | TRBJ2-2 | NA | TRBV11-2 | CASSLGATTNTGELFF | TGTGCCAGCAGCCTGGGGGCGACCACGAACACCGGGGAGCTGTTTTTT
NA | TRBJ2-2 | NA | TRBV10-2 | CATRAYLETGELFF | TGCGCCACCCGAGCCTACTTGGAGACCGGGGAGCTGTTTTTT
TRBD2 | TRBJ2-1 | NA | TRBV2 | CASSGLAGGPSSYNEQFF | TGTGCCAGCAGTGGACTAGCGGGGGGTCCTAGCTCCTACAATGAGCAGTTCTTC
NA | TRBJ1-6 | NA | TRBV15 | CATSRDQARGSPLHF | TGTGCCACCAGCAGAGATCAGGCCCGTGGGTCACCCCTCCACTTT
NA | TRBJ2-7 | NA | TRBV10-3 | CAISEPKETYEQYF | TGTGCCATCAGTGAGCCCAAGGAGACCTACGAGCAGTACTTC
TRBD2 | TRBJ2-7 | few | TRBV14 | CASSQTASGGYEQYF | TGTGCCAGCAGCCAAACCGCTAGCGGGGGCTACGAGCAGTACTTC
NA | TRBJ1-6 | few | TRBV4-2 | CASSQGQSNSPLHF | TGTGCCAGCAGCCAAGGACAGTCTAATTCACCCCTCCACTTT
NA | TRBJ2-7 | NA | TRBV28 | CASSRGGAYEQYF | TGTGCCAGCAGTAGAGGGGGAGCCTACGAGCAGTACTTC
TRBD2 | TRBJ2-7 | NA | TRBV7-2 | CASSLGPVGGGAYEQYF | TGTGCCAGCAGCTTAGGGCCCGTGGGGGGGGGAGCCTACGAGCAGTACTTC
TRBD1 | TRBJ2-2 | NA | TRBV5-4 | CASSLSPDRGSGELFF | TGTGCCAGCAGCTTGTCCCCTGACAGGGGATCCGGGGAGCTGTTTTTT
NA | TRBJ1-1 | few | TRBV5-1 | CASSLGHKTEAFF | TGCGCCAGCAGCCTCGGACATAAGACTGAAGCTTTCTTT
NA | TRBJ1-6 | NA | TRBV5-5 | CASSLTDSPLHF | TGTGCCAGCAGCTTGACAGATTCACCCCTCCACTTT
TRBD2 | TRBJ2-3 | few | TRBV6-5 | CASSFGLAGDTDTQYF | TGTGCCAGCAGTTTCGGACTAGCGGGAGACACAGATACGCAGTATTTT
NA | TRBJ2-2 | NA | TRBV21-1 | CASSNRVVPSGGNTGELFF | TGTGCCAGCAGCAACCGAGTCGTTCCTAGCGGGGGGAACACCGGGGAGCTGTTTTTT
TRBD2 | TRBJ2-1 | NA | TRBV7-2 | CASSSELAGGGEQFF | TGTGCCAGCAGCTCCGAACTAGCGGGAGGCGGTGAGCAGTTCTTC
TRBD1 | TRBJ1-3 | NA | TRBV2 | CASTGQGIRSGNTIYF | TGTGCCAGCACTGGACAGGGAATACGCTCTGGAAACACCATATATTTT
NA | TRBJ1-1 | NA | TRBV9 | CASTPGGVHTEAFF | TGTGCCAGCACACCGGGGGGGGTCCACACTGAAGCTTTCTTT
NA | TRBJ1-5 | NA | TRBV5-1 | CASSLEGGYQPQHF | TGCGCCAGCAGCTTGGAAGGGGGATATCAGCCCCAGCATTTT
NA | TRBJ2-5 | NA | TRBV15 | CATSRGLEETQYF | TGTGCCACCAGCAGAGGACTAGAAGAGACCCAGTACTTC
NA | TRBJ1-2 | NA | TRBV28 | CASSSLGPYGYTF | TGTGCCAGCAGTTCTTTGGGGCCGTATGGCTACACCTTC
NA | TRBJ1-2 | NA | TRBV2 | CASSDSYGYTF | TGTGCCAGCAGTGACAGCTATGGCTACACCTTC
NA | TRBJ2-7 | NA | TRBV30 | CAWGPSYEQYF | TGTGCCTGGGGCCCAAGCTACGAGCAGTACTTC
NA | TRBJ1-1 | NA | TRBV2 | CATLMRLGGEAFF | TGTGCCACCCTTATGAGGTTAGGGGGTGAAGCTTTCTTT
NA | TRBJ2-5 | NA | TRBV5-1 | CASSLGQGINSYQETQYF | TGCGCCAGCAGCTTGGGGCAGGGAATAAACTCGTACCAAGAGACCCAGTACTTC
TRBD2 | TRBJ2-3 | NA | TRBV5-1 | CASSPSAASGRLNTQYF | TGCGCCAGCAGCCCCTCTGCGGCTAGCGGGAGGTTAAATACGCAGTATTTT
NA | TRBJ1-3 | NA | TRBV28 | CASLTDRSGNTIYF | TGTGCCAGCCTTACAGACAGATCTGGAAACACCATATATTTT
TRBD2 | TRBJ2-1 | NA | TRBV6-5 | CASSYAGVKYNEQFF | TGTGCCAGCAGTTACGCGGGAGTTAAGTACAATGAGCAGTTCTTC
TRBD1 | TRBJ2-2 | NA | TRBV28 | CASSSQGQGNTGELFF | TGTGCCAGCAGTTCCCAGGGACAGGGAAACACCGGGGAGCTGTTTTTT
NA | TRBJ1-5 | NA | TRBV19 | CASRGNAQPQHF | TGTGCCAGTCGGGGGAACGCTCAGCCCCAGCATTTT
TRBD1 | TRBJ1-6 | once | TRBV19 | CASGETGYHNSPLHF | TGTGCCAGTGGAGAGACAGGGTATCATAATTCACCCCTCCACTTT
TRBD2 | TRBJ2-7 | once | TRBV9 | CASSVVPSGSYEQYF | TGTGCCAGCAGCGTAGTGCCTAGCGGGAGCTACGAGCAGTACTTC
NA | TRBJ2-2 | NA | TRBV6-6 | CASSSANTGELFF | TGTGCCAGCAGTTCAGCGAACACCGGGGAGCTGTTTTTT